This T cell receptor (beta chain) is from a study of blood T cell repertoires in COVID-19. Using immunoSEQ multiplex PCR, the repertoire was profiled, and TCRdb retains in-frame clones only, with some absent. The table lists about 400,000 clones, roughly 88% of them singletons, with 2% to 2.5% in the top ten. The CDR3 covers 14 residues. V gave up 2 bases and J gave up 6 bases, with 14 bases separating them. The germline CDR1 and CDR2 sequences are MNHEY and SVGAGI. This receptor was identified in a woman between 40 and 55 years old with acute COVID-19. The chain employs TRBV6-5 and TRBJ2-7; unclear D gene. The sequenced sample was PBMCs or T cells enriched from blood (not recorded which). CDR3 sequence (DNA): TGTGCCAGCAGTTACGGGTCGCCCACGGGCGAGCAGTACTTC. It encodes CASSYGSPTGEQYF.